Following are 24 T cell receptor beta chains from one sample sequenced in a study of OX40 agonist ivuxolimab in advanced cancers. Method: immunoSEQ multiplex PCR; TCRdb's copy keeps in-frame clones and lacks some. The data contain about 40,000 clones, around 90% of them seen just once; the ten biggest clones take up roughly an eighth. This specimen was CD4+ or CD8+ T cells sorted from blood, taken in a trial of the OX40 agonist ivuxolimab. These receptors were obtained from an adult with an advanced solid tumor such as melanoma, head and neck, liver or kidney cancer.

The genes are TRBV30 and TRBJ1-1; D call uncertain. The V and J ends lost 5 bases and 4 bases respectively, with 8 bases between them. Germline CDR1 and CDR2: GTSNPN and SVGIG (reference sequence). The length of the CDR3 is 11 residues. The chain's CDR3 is CAWQGFTEAFF. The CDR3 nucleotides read TGTGCCTGGCAAGGATTCACTGAAGCTTTCTTT.

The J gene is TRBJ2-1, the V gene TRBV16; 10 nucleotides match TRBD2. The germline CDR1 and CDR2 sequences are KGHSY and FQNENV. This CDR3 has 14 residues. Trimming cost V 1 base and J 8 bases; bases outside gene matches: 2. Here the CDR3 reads CASSQYLAGDEQFF. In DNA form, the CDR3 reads TGTGCCAGCAGCCAATATCTAGCGGGAGATGAGCAGTTCTTC.

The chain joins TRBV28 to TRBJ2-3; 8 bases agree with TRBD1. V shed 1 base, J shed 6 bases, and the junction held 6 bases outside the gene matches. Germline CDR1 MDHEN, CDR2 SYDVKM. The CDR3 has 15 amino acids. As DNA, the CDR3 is TGTGCCAGCAGTTTATCCCAGGGGGCCGTGGATACGCAGTATTTT. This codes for CASSLSQGAVDTQYF.

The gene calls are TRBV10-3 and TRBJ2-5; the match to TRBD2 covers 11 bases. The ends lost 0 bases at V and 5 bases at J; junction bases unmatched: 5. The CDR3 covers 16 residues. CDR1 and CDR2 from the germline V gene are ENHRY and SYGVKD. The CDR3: CAISESWASGRETQYF. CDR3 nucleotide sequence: TGTGCCATCAGTGAGTCCTGGGCTAGCGGGAGGGAGACCCAGTACTTC.

As DNA, the CDR3 is TGCGCCAGCAGCTTGGTCACGGGAGACACTGAAGCTTTCTTT. It codes for CASSLVTGDTEAFF. The chain has TRBV5-1 and TRBJ1-1; D unresolved. Germline V gives CDR1 SGHRS, CDR2 YFSETQ. V dropped 0 bases and J dropped 3 bases, with 9 bases sitting between them. CDR3 length: 14 amino acids.

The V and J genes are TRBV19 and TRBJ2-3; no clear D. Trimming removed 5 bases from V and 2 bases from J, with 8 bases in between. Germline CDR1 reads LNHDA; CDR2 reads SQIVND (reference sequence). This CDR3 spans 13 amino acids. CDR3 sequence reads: CASSQRLTDTQYF. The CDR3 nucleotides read TGTGCCAGTAGTCAAAGACTCACAGATACGCAGTATTTT.

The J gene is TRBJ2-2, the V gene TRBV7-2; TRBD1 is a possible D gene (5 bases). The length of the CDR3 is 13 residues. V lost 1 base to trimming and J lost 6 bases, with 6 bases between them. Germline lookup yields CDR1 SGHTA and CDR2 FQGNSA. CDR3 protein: CASSLVGPGELFF. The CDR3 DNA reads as TGTGCCAGCAGCTTAGTGGGGCCCGGGGAGCTGTTTTTT.

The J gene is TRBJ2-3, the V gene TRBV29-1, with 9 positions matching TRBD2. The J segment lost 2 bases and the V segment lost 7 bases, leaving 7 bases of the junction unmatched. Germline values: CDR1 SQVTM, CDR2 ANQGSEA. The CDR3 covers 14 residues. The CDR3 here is CSGLAGQTTDTQYF. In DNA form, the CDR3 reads TGCAGCGGCCTAGCGGGGCAAACCACAGATACGCAGTATTTT.

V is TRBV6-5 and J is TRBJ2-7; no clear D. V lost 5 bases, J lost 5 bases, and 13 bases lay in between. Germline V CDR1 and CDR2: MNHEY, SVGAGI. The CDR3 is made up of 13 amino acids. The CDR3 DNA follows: TGTGCCAGCAGTGAAGTGGGAACGAACGAGCAGTACTTC. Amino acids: CASSEVGTNEQYF.

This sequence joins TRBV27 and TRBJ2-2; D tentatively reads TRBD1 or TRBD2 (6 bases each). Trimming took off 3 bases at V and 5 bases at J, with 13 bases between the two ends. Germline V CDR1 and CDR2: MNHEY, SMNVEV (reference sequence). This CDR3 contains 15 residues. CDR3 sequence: CASSFVWGATGELFF. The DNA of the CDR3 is TGTGCCAGCAGTTTCGTATGGGGGGCTACCGGGGAGCTGTTTTTT.

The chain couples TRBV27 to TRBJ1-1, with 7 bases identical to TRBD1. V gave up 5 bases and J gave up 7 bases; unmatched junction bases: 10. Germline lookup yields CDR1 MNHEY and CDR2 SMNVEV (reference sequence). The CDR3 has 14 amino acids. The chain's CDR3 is CASSPGGGRDEAFF. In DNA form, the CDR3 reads TGTGCCAGCAGTCCGGGAGGGGGCAGAGATGAAGCTTTCTTT.

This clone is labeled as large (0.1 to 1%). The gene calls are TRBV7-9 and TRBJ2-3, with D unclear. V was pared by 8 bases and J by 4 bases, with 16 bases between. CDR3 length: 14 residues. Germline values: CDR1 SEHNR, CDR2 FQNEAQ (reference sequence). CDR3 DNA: TGTGCCAGCGCCTCGATTTCTCCCGCAGATACGCAGTATTTT. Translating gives CASASISPADTQYF.

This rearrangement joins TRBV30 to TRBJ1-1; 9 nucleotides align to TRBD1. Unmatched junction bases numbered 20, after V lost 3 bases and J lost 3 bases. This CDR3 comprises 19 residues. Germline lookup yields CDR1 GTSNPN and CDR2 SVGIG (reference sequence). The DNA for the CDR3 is TGTGCCTGGAGAATACAGGGGGCGTTTCTCATCGTCGGGGACACTGAAGCTTTCTTT. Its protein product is CAWRIQGAFLIVGDTEAFF.

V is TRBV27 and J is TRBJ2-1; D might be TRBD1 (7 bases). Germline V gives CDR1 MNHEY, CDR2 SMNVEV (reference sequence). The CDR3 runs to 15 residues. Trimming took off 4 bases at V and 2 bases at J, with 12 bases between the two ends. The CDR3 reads CASSSTGRPYNEQFF. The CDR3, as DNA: TGTGCCAGCAGTTCGACAGGGAGGCCCTACAATGAGCAGTTCTTC.

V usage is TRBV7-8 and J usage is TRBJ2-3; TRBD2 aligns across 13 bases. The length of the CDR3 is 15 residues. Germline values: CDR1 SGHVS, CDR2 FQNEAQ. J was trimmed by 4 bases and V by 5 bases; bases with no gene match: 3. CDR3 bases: TGTGCCAGCAGCCCGACTAGCGGGAGGTCAGATACGCAGTATTTT. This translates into CASSPTSGRSDTQYF.

The CDR3 bases are TGTGCCAGCTACTTAGTTGGGACTGAACCCAATGAGCAGTTCTTC. It translates to CASYLVGTEPNEQFF. The rearrangement links TRBV7-9 to TRBJ2-1; TRBD2 might be the D (6 bases). The germline gives CDR1 SEHNR, CDR2 FQNEAQ (reference sequence). The CDR3 is 15 residues long. V gave up 8 bases and J gave up 6 bases, with 20 bases separating them.

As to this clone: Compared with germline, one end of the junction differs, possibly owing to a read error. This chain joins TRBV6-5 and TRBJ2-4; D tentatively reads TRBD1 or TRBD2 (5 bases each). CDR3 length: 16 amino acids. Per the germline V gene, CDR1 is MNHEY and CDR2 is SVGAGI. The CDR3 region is CASSYSGASSQNIQYF. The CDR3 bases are TGTGCCAGCAGCTACTCCGGGGCATCTAGCCAAAACATTCAGTACTTC.

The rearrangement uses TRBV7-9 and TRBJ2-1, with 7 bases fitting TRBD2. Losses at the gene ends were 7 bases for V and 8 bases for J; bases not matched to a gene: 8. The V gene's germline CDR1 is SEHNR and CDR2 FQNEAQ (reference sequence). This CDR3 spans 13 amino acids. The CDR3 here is CASNQGGAHEQFF. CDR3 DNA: TGTGCCAGCAATCAGGGAGGGGCCCATGAGCAGTTCTTC.

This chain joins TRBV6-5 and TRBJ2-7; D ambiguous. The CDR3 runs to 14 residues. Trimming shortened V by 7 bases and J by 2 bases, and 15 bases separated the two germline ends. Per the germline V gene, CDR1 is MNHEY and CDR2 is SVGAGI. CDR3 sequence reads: CASTTSHSTYEQYF. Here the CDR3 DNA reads TGTGCCAGCACCACGTCACACTCAACCTACGAGCAGTACTTC.

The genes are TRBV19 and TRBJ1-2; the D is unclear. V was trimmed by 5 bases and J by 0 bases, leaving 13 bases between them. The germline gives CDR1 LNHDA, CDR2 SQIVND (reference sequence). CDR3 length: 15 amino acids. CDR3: CASSPQETTNYGYTF. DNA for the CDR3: TGTGCCAGTAGTCCTCAGGAAACCACTAACTATGGCTACACCTTC.

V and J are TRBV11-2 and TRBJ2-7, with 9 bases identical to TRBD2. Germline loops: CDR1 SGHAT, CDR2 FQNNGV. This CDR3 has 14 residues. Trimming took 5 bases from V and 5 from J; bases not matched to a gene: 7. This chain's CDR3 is CASSPGLAIDEQYF. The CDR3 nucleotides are TGTGCCAGCAGCCCAGGACTAGCGATCGACGAGCAGTACTTC.

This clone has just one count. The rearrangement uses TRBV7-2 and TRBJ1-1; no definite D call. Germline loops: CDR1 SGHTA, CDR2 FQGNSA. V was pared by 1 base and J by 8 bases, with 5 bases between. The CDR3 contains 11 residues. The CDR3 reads CASSLGVEAFF. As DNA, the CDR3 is TGTGCCAGCAGCTTAGGGGTGGAAGCTTTCTTT.

CDR3 DNA sequence: TGTGCCAGCAGTTTAGGACGGGGGAAGTACAATGAGCAGTTCTTC. This codes for CASSLGRGKYNEQFF. The chain is built from TRBV27 and TRBJ2-1, with a possible D match to TRBD2 (6 bases). This CDR3 comprises 15 residues. Trimming removed 2 bases at V and 4 bases at J, with 12 bases between. Germline V gene lookup returns CDR1 MNHEY and CDR2 SMNVEV (reference sequence).

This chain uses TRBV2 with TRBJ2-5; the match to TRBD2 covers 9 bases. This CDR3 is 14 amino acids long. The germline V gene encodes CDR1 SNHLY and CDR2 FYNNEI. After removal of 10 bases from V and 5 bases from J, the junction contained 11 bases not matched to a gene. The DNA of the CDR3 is TGTGCCACAATTGAGACTAGCGGCGGGGAGACCCAGTACTTC. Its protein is CATIETSGGETQYF.